This paragraph covers one T cell receptor beta chain sequence. Roughly 0.45 to 1 ug RNA was reverse transcribed with random hexamers. TCRdb redid the calling of the immunoSEQ multiplex PCR reads with MiXCR, one entry per CDR3 protein. The sample contains some 200,000 distinct CDR3 sequences, roughly 95% of which appear only once. These data are taken from a study of CD8 T cells in Susac syndrome. The ends lost 6 bases at V and 6 bases at J; junction bases unmatched: 5. Germline values: CDR1 SQVTM, CDR2 ANQGSEA. The length of the CDR3 is 12 residues. The gene calls are TRBV29-1 and TRBJ2-3, with 8 nucleotides matching TRBD2. Sequencing was done on a sample of CD4+ T cells from PBMCs. The sequence was collected from a human donor with multiple sclerosis. Written as DNA, the CDR3 is TGCAGCGTAGCGGGGGATGGGGATACGCAGTATTTT. The encoded protein is CSVAGDGDTQYF.